The 20 T cell receptor beta chains in this list originate from one sample, sequenced in a study of T cells in Graves' hyperthyroidism and ophthalmopathy. The TCR beta CDR3 regions underwent amplification using RNA transcripts as the source. First-round RT-PCR of the TCR CDR3 relied on the HTBI primer set. MiXCR was run by TCRdb on the multiplex PCR reads, yielding one entry per CDR3 protein. The sample includes over 550,000 distinct CDR3 sequences, 16% of them seen just once. What was sequenced was blood. These receptors all come from a young woman with Graves' hyperthyroidism.

This clonotype was seen at least ten times. The rearrangement joins TRBV7-2 to TRBJ1-3, with 11 bases aligning to TRBD1. CDR1 and CDR2 from the germline V gene are SGHTA and FQGNSA. V trimming: 4 bases; J trimming: 7 bases; junction bases outside the gene matches: 0. CDR3 size: 13 residues. The CDR3 protein is CASSWDRGNTIYF. The CDR3 coding sequence is TGTGCCAGCAGCTGGGACAGGGGGAACACCATATATTTT.

This clonotype was seen repeatedly, ten times or more. The chain joins TRBV20-1 to TRBJ2-3, with 14 bases matching TRBD2. Germline CDR1 is DFQATT and CDR2 is SNEGSKA (reference sequence). J lost 3 bases, V lost 6 bases, and 5 bases had no gene match. CDR3 length: 15 residues. CDR3 in amino acids: CSASGTSGGTDTQYF. CDR3 sequence (DNA): TGCAGTGCCTCCGGGACTAGCGGGGGAACAGATACGCAGTATTTT.

V is TRBV5-1 and J is TRBJ2-7; no definite D call. This CDR3 spans 13 amino acids. The V end was cut by 0 bases, the J end by 3 bases, with 7 bases between. Germline CDR1 and CDR2: SGHRS and YFSETQ. The CDR3 region is CASSLETNYEQYF. The CDR3 bases are TGCGCCAGCAGCTTGGAGACCAACTACGAGCAGTACTTC. The full variable domain, with the rest looked up from reference TRBV5-1 and TRBJ2-7, is KAGVTQTPRYLIKTRGQQVTLSCSPISGHRSVSWYQQTPGQGLQFLFEYFSETQRNKGNFPGRFSGRQFSNSRSEMNVSTLELGDSALYLCASSLETNYEQYFGPGTRLTVT.

The chain links TRBV5-5 to TRBJ2-7, with D perhaps TRBD2 (5 bases). Trimming left V 6 bases short and J 6 bases short, with 16 bases between. CDR3 size: 13 residues. Germline assignment: CDR1 SGHKS and CDR2 YYEKEE (reference sequence). The CDR3 sequence is CASNPSPEGEQYF. The CDR3 DNA reads as TGTGCCAGCAACCCCTCCCCCGAGGGCGAGCAGTACTTC.

The CDR3 protein is CSVETGGYGYTF. The CDR3 bases are TGCAGCGTAGAGACAGGGGGATATGGCTACACCTTC. The rearrangement joins TRBV29-1 to TRBJ1-2, with TRBD1 matching 9 bases. The ends lost 6 bases at V and 5 bases at J; junction bases unmatched: 4. This CDR3 has 12 residues. In germline, CDR1 is SQVTM, CDR2 ANQGSEA. The whole variable domain, remainder taken from reference TRBV29-1 and TRBJ1-2, is SAVISQKPSRDICQRGTSLTIQCQVDSQVTMMFWYRQQPGQSLTLIATANQGSEATYESGFVIDKFPISRPNLTFSTLTVSNMSPEDSSIYLCSVETGGYGYTFGSGTRLTVV.

V usage is TRBV29-1 and J usage is TRBJ2-1, with TRBD2 matching 8 bases. The CDR3 is 15 residues long. The V gene's germline CDR1 is SQVTM and CDR2 ANQGSEA. J was trimmed by 1 base and V by 6 bases; bases with no gene match: 8. The CDR3 here is CSVTGREGSYNEQFF. CDR3 sequence (DNA): TGCAGCGTCACTGGACGGGAGGGGTCCTACAATGAGCAGTTCTTC.

This clonotype occurred many times. This chain uses TRBV27 with TRBJ2-3; D is possibly TRBD1 (6 bases). The CDR3 runs to 16 residues. Germline V gene lookup returns CDR1 MNHEY and CDR2 SMNVEV (reference sequence). V lost 6 bases to trimming and J lost 4 bases, with 20 bases between them. The CDR3 is CASSKIQGISSDTQYF. The CDR3 DNA reads as TGTGCCAGCAGCAAAATACAGGGAATTTCATCAGATACGCAGTATTTT.

This clonotype has just a few counts. The chain is built from TRBV12-3 or TRBV12-4 and TRBJ1-1; D is unclear. Trimming left V 3 bases short and J 6 bases short, with 11 bases between. This CDR3 is built from 13 residues. The DNA of the CDR3 is TGTGCCAGCAGTTTCACCCGTAACGCTGAAGCTTTCTTT. As protein: CASSFTRNAEAFF.

This clonotype was counted ten times or more. The rearrangement uses TRBV27 and TRBJ2-3; no clear D gene. V lost 6 bases to trimming and J lost 2 bases, with 12 bases between them. The CDR3 contains 14 residues. Germline CDR1 MNHEY, CDR2 SMNVEV (reference sequence). The CDR3 DNA reads TGTGCCAGCAGGACCGGACCTTCCACAGATACGCAGTATTTT. Protein product: CASRTGPSTDTQYF.

At least ten counts were recorded for this clonotype. The genes are TRBV30 and TRBJ1-5; 9 nucleotides agree with TRBD1. Looked up from germline, CDR1 is GTSNPN and CDR2 is SVGIG (reference sequence). After removal of 2 bases from V and 9 bases from J, the junction contained 8 bases not matched to a gene. CDR3 length: 14 residues. CDR3 nucleotide sequence: TGTGCCTGGAGTCCCGGGACAGGGTCCTTGCCCCAGCATTTT. Its translation is CAWSPGTGSLPQHF.

This clonotype was picked up many times. This sequence joins TRBV6-9 and TRBJ2-6, with 9 positions matching TRBD1. The J segment lost 0 bases and the V segment lost 6 bases, leaving 6 bases of the junction unmatched. Germline CDR1 is MNHGY and CDR2 is SVAAGI. CDR3 length equals 17 residues. CDR3 sequence (DNA): TGTGCCAGCAGCCATCTGACAGGGGGCTCTGGGGCCAACGTCCTGACTTTC. Translating it yields CASSHLTGGSGANVLTF.

At least ten counts were recorded for this clonotype. The chain combines TRBV9 with TRBJ1-1; D is possibly TRBD1 (5 bases). This CDR3 contains 15 residues. V was clipped by 3 bases and J by 1 base, with 13 bases between them. Germline V gene lookup returns CDR1 SGDLS and CDR2 YYNGEE. Written as DNA, the CDR3 is TGTGCCAGCAGCGAGCGGGGGTTGCGGAACACTGAAGCTTTCTTT. Its translation is CASSERGLRNTEAFF.

This clonotype was recorded at least ten times. V gene TRBV7-9 combines with J gene TRBJ2-7, with D perhaps matching TRBD1 or TRBD2 (6 bases each). Germline loops: CDR1 SEHNR, CDR2 FQNEAQ (reference sequence). This CDR3 is built from 16 residues. Trimming removed 1 base from V and 6 bases from J, with 19 bases in between. The CDR3 loop reads CASSLGTTRRGGEQYF. The CDR3 DNA is TGTGCCAGCAGCTTAGGGACTACCCGCAGGGGCGGCGAGCAGTACTTC.

The gene calls are TRBV30 and TRBJ2-5; TRBD1 agrees at 10 bases. V trimming: 0 bases; J trimming: 4 bases; junction bases outside the gene matches: 5. CDR1 and CDR2 (germline): GTSNPN, SVGIG (reference sequence). The CDR3 covers 15 residues. The CDR3 loop is CAWSVGQGGRETQYF. CDR3 bases: TGTGCCTGGAGTGTAGGACAGGGGGGCCGAGAGACCCAGTACTTC.

The table lists this clonotype with a count of one. This chain joins TRBV5-1 and TRBJ2-5; 12 bases line up with TRBD2. V dropped 9 bases and J dropped 4; count of bases not matched to a gene: 7. CDR1 is SGHRS, CDR2 YFSETQ, per germline. The CDR3 contains 14 residues. CDR3 in DNA: TGCGCCACCCGAGGGACTAGCGGGCCAGAGACCCAGTACTTC. Encoded protein: CATRGTSGPETQYF.

About this clonotype itself: A much larger clone differs from this one at a single base, so this may be a read error. The CDR3 end shows no conserved phenylalanine or tryptophan, and so a read error is likely. The chain combines TRBV7-8 with TRBJ2-5, with TRBD2 matching 11 bases. Germline CDR1 reads SGHVS; CDR2 reads FQNEAQ. There are 17 residues in the CDR3. Unmatched junction bases numbered 10, after V lost 4 bases and J lost 3 bases. CDR3 sequence: CASSSFETSGMEETQYS. CDR3 sequence (DNA): TGTGCCAGCAGCTCTTTCGAGACTAGCGGGATGGAAGAGACCCAGTACTCC.

In its sample, this clonotype was seen a few times. The chain recombines TRBV7-2 with TRBJ2-2; D is uncertain. Trimming left V 0 bases short and J 0 bases short, with 8 bases between. The CDR3 spans 16 residues. Germline CDR1 is SGHTA and CDR2 is FQGNSA. CDR3 sequence: CASSLARVANTGELFF. The DNA for the CDR3 is TGTGCCAGCAGCTTAGCGCGAGTTGCGAACACCGGGGAGCTGTTTTTT.

This clonotype appeared a few times. The chain is built from TRBV11-1 and TRBJ2-2; a weak D match, TRBD2 (5 bases). The CDR3 contains 15 residues. CDR1 and CDR2 from the germline V gene are SGHAT and FQDESV (reference sequence). Trimming took 3 bases from V and 5 from J, leaving 13 bases between them. CDR3 sequence (DNA): TGTGCCAGCAGCTTCAGCGGAGGAAGAACCGGGGAGCTGTTTTTT. Translated, it gives CASSFSGGRTGELFF.

There are a few counts of this clonotype. V usage is TRBV4-2 and J usage is TRBJ2-7, with 8 bases identical to TRBD2. Germline CDR1 and CDR2: LGHNA and YNFKEQ. There are 14 residues in the CDR3. The ends lost 0 bases at V and 5 bases at J; junction bases unmatched: 3. The CDR3 is CASSQETSENEQYF. In DNA form, the CDR3 reads TGTGCCAGCAGCCAAGAGACTAGCGAGAACGAGCAGTACTTC.

This clonotype was seen at least ten times. The genes are TRBV12-3 or TRBV12-4 and TRBJ1-1; TRBD1 is a possible D gene (5 bases). V gave up 0 bases and J gave up 7 bases, with 9 bases separating them. The CDR3 runs to 13 residues. The CDR3 sequence: CASSLARGGEAFF. The DNA for the CDR3 is TGTGCCAGCAGTTTAGCGCGGGGCGGTGAAGCTTTCTTT.